Each of the 19 T cell receptor beta chains below was sequenced from the same sample in a study of cytomegalovirus exposure and HLA in healthy donors. The PCR had 60 Vbeta and 13 Jbeta primers. Sequenced by immunoSEQ multiplex PCR; TCRdb stores in-frame clones only, minus some. The table shows about 130,000 clones, with around 75% occurring only once. Sequences were obtained from PBMCs. The origin of the receptors is a man aged 25-40 years in good health and CMV-seronegative.

The chain uses TRBV29-1 and TRBJ2-1; 14 bases map to TRBD2. The V gene's germline CDR1 is SQVTM and CDR2 ANQGSEA. Germline trimming cut 0 bases from V and 15 bases from J; bases unmatched to any gene: 4. The CDR3 is 13 residues long. CDR3 residues: CSVEEGLAGELFF. In DNA form, the CDR3 reads TGCAGCGTTGAAGAGGGACTAGCGGGAGAACTGTTCTTC.

This clone has more than one count but fewer than ten. This chain links TRBV18 with TRBJ2-3; weak D call: TRBD1 (5 bases). Per the germline V gene, CDR1 is KGHSH and CDR2 is LQKENI. The CDR3 extends over 14 amino acids. Trimming stripped 6 bases from V and 0 bases from J, with 10 bases between. CDR3 sequence (DNA): TGTGCCAGCTCCACAGGACCTAGCACAGATACGCAGTATTTT. Protein: CASSTGPSTDTQYF. Filled out from reference TRBV18 and TRBJ2-3, the complete variable domain reads NAGVMQNPRHLVRRRGQEARLRCSPMKGHSHVYWYRQLPEEGLKFMVYLQKENIIDESGMPKERFSAEFPKEGPSILRIQQVVRGDSAAYFCASSTGPSTDTQYFGPGTRLTVL.

J is TRBJ2-2 and V is TRBV28, with D maybe TRBD2 (5 bases). The CDR3 is made up of 16 amino acids. CDR1 is MDHEN, CDR2 SYDVKM, per germline. V shed 2 bases and J shed 6 bases, with 16 bases lying between them. CDR3 coding DNA: TGTGCCAGCAGTTTAACAACCGGAGGTGGGTCCGGGGAGCTGTTTTTT. Translated, it gives CASSLTTGGGSGELFF.

The gene calls are TRBV5-6 and TRBJ2-3; 8 bases align to TRBD1. The CDR3 covers 18 residues. CDR1 and CDR2 (germline): SGHDT, YYEEEE. V shed 0 bases and J 3 bases; nucleotides not matched to a gene: 12. CDR3 nucleotides: TGTGCCAGCAGCTTGGGTTGGGCCGACAGGGGCGGAACAGATACGCAGTATTTT. Residues: CASSLGWADRGGTDTQYF.

The chain joins TRBV7-6 to TRBJ2-7; D is uncertain. Germline CDR1 SGHVS, CDR2 FNYEAQ. The V end was cut by 5 bases, the J end by 1 base, with 9 bases between. This CDR3 has 13 amino acids. Written as DNA, the CDR3 is TGTGCCAGCAGCCGTGGCTCTTCCTACGAGCAGTACTTC. It codes for CASSRGSSYEQYF.

The CDR3 sequence: CASSELRGRTDTQYF. CDR3 nucleotide sequence: TGTGCCAGCAGCGAACTCAGGGGTCGGACAGATACGCAGTATTTT. This chain links TRBV7-9 with TRBJ2-3; possible D gene TRBD1, 6 bases. Germline values: CDR1 SEHNR, CDR2 FQNEAQ (reference sequence). The CDR3 is 15 amino acids. The V end was cut by 5 bases, the J end by 3 bases, with 15 bases between.

The chain carries TRBV6-5 and TRBJ2-7, with TRBD1 matching 8 bases. V was clipped by 7 bases and J by 1 base; unmatched bases: 3. Germline lookup yields CDR1 MNHEY and CDR2 SVGAGI. This CDR3 is built from 13 residues. For the CDR3, the DNA is TGTGCCAGCACGACAGGGGTATCCTACGAGCAGTACTTC. Translating gives CASTTGVSYEQYF.

This chain uses TRBV14 with TRBJ2-7, with D maybe TRBD1 (6 bases). The germline CDR1 and CDR2 sequences are SGHDN and FVKESK. The ends were cut back, 1 base at V and 2 bases at J, with 9 bases in the middle. The CDR3 runs 14 residues. This CDR3 reads CASSQGQATYEQYF. The CDR3 DNA sequence: TGTGCCAGCAGCCAAGGACAGGCTACCTACGAGCAGTACTTC. Full variable domain (outside the CDR3, taken from reference TRBV14 and TRBJ2-7): EAGVTQFPSHSVIEKGQTVTLRCDPISGHDNLYWYRRVMGKEIKFLLHFVKESKQDESGMPNNRFLAERTGGTYSTLKVQPAELEDSGVYFCASSQGQATYEQYFGPGTRLTVT.

This clone showed up just a few times. CDR3 amino acids: CAISDEGRAFF. The DNA for the CDR3 is TGTGCCATCAGTGATGAGGGTAGGGCTTTCTTT. The V call is TRBV10-3, the J call TRBJ1-1; D is undetermined. V was pared by 3 bases and J by 11 bases, with 10 bases between. This CDR3 contains 11 residues. Germline V gene sequence: CDR1 ENHRY, CDR2 SYGVKD.

Comments on this clone: It may be a read error: a sequence one base away is much more abundant. The chain joins TRBV4-2 to TRBJ2-7; TRBD2 aligns across 7 bases. The V and J ends lost 0 bases and 2 bases, in that order; junction bases with no gene match: 7. The CDR3 extends over 16 amino acids. Germline loops: CDR1 LGHNA, CDR2 YNFKEQ. In nucleotides, the CDR3 is TGTGCCAGCAGCCAAGACCCGGGGGGAATGGCCTACGAGCAGTACTTC. Translation: CASSQDPGGMAYEQYF.

The chain links TRBV9 to TRBJ2-3; the match to TRBD2 covers 9 bases. V lost 3 bases to trimming and J lost 5 bases; unmatched junction nucleotides: 13. This CDR3 comprises 17 residues. Per the germline V gene, CDR1 is SGDLS and CDR2 is YYNGEE. The CDR3 sequence: CASSERGASGAGDTQYF. The CDR3 DNA follows: TGTGCCAGCAGCGAGCGGGGAGCTAGCGGGGCGGGAGATACGCAGTATTTT.

The chain links TRBV29-1 to TRBJ2-7, with D unclear. V lost 7 bases and J lost 6, with 10 bases in between. The CDR3 runs to 10 residues. Germline-derived CDR1 and CDR2 are SQVTM and ANQGSEA. DNA of the CDR3: TGCAGCGCCCTTTCCGGCGAGCAGTACTTC. Protein product: CSALSGEQYF.

A few counts support this clone. This sequence joins TRBV6-5 and TRBJ2-7; the D gene is possibly TRBD2 (6 bases). The germline gives CDR1 MNHEY, CDR2 SVGAGI. The CDR3 covers 14 residues. V was shortened by 5 bases and J by 3 bases, with 14 bases between the two germline ends. The CDR3 DNA reads TGTGCCAGCAGTACCACGTCGGGGGTCTACGAGCAGTACTTC. Its translation is CASSTTSGVYEQYF.

V gene TRBV7-9 combines with J gene TRBJ2-1; D is ambiguous. Germline CDR1 SEHNR, CDR2 FQNEAQ (reference sequence). Trimming cost V 3 bases and J 7 bases, with 10 bases left between them. The CDR3 runs to 13 residues. The CDR3 DNA reads as TGTGCCAGCAGCTTCCAGATTGAAAATGAGCAGTTCTTC. It codes for CASSFQIENEQFF.

This chain connects TRBV5-8 to TRBJ2-5, with 9 bases aligning to TRBD1. The assigned J gene may be wrong: the sequence end matches TRBJ2-7 better. From germline, CDR1 is SGHTS and CDR2 YDEGEE. This CDR3 is built from 14 residues. Written as DNA, the CDR3 is TGTGCCAGCAGCAACGGACAGGGGTCCTACGAGCAGTACTTC. The encoded protein is CASSNGQGSYEQYF.

This chain links TRBV5-6 with TRBJ1-6; 8 bases fit TRBD1. This CDR3 is built from 17 residues. J was trimmed by 7 bases and V by 1 base; bases with no gene match: 10. The V gene's germline CDR1 is SGHDT and CDR2 YYEEEE. The CDR3 loop is CASSLFSDRVGNSPLHF. The CDR3 nucleotides read TGTGCCAGCAGCTTGTTCTCGGACAGGGTAGGAAATTCACCCCTCCACTTT.

CDR3 sequence reads: CAISESGGVRTTEAFF. The CDR3, as DNA: TGTGCCATCAGTGAGTCGGGAGGGGTTCGGACCACTGAAGCTTTCTTT. The chain recombines TRBV10-3 with TRBJ1-1, with D perhaps TRBD1 (5 bases). Trimming cost V 0 bases and J 4 bases, with 15 bases left between them. The V gene's germline CDR1 is ENHRY and CDR2 SYGVKD. The CDR3 length is 16 residues.

The chain links TRBV19 to TRBJ1-2, with 9 bases lining up with TRBD1. Trimming cost V 3 bases and J 7 bases; bases outside gene matches: 9. Germline V gene sequence: CDR1 LNHDA, CDR2 SQIVND (reference sequence). This CDR3 contains 15 residues. The CDR3 sequence is CASSILGQGRGGYTF. Here the CDR3 DNA reads TGTGCCAGTAGTATTCTAGGACAGGGGAGAGGTGGCTACACCTTC.

For this clone: The junction does not match germline at one end; this may be a read error. The chain employs TRBV5-6 and TRBJ1-1; 8 bases match TRBD1. Germline V gene lookup returns CDR1 SGHDT and CDR2 YYEEEE. The CDR3 spans 16 residues. The CDR3 reads CASTLLDRVENTEAFF. In DNA form, the CDR3 reads TGTGCCAGCACCTTGTTGGACAGGGTAGAGAACACTGAAGCTTTCTTT.